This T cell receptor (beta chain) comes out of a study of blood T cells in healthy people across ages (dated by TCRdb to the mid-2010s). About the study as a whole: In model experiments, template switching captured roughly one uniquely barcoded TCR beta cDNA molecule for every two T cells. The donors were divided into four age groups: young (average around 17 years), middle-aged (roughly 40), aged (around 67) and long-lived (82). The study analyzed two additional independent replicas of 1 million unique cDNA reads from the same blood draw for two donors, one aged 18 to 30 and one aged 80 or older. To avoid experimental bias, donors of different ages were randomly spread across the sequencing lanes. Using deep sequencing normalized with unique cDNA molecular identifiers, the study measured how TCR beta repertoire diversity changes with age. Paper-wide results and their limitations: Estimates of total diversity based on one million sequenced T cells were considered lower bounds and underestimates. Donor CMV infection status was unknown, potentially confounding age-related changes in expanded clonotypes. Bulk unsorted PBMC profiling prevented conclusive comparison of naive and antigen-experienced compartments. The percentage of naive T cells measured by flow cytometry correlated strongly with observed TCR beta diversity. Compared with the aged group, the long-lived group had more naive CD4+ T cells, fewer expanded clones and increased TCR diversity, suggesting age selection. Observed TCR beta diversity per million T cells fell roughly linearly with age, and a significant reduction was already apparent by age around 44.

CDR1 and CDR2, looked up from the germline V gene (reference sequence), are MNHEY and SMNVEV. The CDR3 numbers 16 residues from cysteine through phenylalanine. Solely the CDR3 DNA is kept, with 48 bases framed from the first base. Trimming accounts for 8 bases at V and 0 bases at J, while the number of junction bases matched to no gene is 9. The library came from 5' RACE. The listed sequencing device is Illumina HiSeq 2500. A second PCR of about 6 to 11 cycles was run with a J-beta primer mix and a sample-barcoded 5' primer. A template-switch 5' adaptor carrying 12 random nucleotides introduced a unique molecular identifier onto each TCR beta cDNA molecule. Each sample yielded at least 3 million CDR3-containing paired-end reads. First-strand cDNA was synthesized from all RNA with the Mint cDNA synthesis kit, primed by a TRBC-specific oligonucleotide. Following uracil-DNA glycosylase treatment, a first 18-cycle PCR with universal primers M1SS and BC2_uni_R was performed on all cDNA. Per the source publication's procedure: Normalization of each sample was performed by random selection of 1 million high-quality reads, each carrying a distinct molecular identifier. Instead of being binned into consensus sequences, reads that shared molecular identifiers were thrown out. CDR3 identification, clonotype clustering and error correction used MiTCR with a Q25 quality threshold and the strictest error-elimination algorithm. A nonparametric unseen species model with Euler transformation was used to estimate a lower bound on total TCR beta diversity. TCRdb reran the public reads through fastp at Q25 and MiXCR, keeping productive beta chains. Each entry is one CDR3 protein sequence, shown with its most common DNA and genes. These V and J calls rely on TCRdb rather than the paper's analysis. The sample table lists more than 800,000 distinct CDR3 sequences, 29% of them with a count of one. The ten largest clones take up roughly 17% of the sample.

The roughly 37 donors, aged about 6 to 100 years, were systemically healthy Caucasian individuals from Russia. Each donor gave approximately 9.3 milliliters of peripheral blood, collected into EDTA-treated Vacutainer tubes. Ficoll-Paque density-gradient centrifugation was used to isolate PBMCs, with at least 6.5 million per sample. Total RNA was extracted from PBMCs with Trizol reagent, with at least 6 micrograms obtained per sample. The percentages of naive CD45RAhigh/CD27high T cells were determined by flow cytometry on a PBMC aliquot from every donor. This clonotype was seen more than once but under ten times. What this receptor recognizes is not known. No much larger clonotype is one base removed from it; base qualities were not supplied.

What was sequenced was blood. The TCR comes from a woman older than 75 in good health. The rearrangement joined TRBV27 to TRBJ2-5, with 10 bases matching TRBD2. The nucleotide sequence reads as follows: TGTGCCAGCGCCTGGTCGACTAGCGGGTACCAAGAGACCCAGTACTTC. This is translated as CASAWSTSGYQETQYF.